One sample yielded the 10 T cell receptor beta chains listed below, sequenced in a study of cytomegalovirus exposure and HLA in healthy donors. Sequenced by immunoSEQ multiplex PCR; TCRdb stores in-frame clones only, minus some. The sample holds some 70,000 clones, 85% seen once. The specimen sequenced was PBMCs. The receptor set was obtained from a man aged 30 to 39 in good health and CMV-seronegative.

V and J are TRBV18 and TRBJ2-2; D unresolved. Germline V lookup: CDR1 KGHSH, CDR2 LQKENI. The germline V and J ends were trimmed by 6 bases and 5 bases, with 13 bases remaining between them. The CDR3 has 14 residues. The CDR3: CASSTREQTGELFF. CDR3 DNA sequence: TGTGCCAGCTCCACACGAGAACAGACCGGGGAGCTGTTTTTT.

This sequence joins TRBV27 and TRBJ1-3, with 7 bases lining up with TRBD1. Trimming removed 5 bases from V and 2 bases from J; junction bases left unmatched: 6. Germline CDR1 reads MNHEY; CDR2 reads SMNVEV (reference sequence). The CDR3 is 15 amino acids. As DNA, the CDR3 is TGTGCCAGCAGTCTATTTCAGGGGGCTGGAAACACCATATATTTT. Translating gives CASSLFQGAGNTIYF.

CDR3 in amino acids: CASSDRGSNVLTF. The CDR3 DNA follows: TGTGCCAGCAGTGACAGAGGTTCGAACGTCCTGACTTTC. The chain couples TRBV6-6 to TRBJ2-6; possibly TRBD1 for D (5 bases). The CDR3 has 13 amino acids. Germline V gives CDR1 MNHNY, CDR2 SVGAGI (reference sequence). The ends were cut back, 5 bases at V and 10 bases at J, with 12 bases in the middle.

The CDR3 DNA is TGTGCCAGCAGCTTGGAATGGCTAGCGGGAGGGGAAGAGACCCAGTACTTC. It encodes CASSLEWLAGGEETQYF. This rearrangement joins TRBV5-4 to TRBJ2-5, with 12 bases identical to TRBD2. The CDR3 consists of 17 residues. V was pared by 0 bases and J by 3 bases, with 6 bases of the junction left unmatched. The germline CDR1 and CDR2 sequences are SGHNT and YYREEE (reference sequence).

The V and J genes are TRBV2 and TRBJ2-7, with TRBD2 matching 8 bases. Germline-derived CDR1 and CDR2 are SNHLY and FYNNEI. The CDR3 loop spans 16 amino acids. J gave up 4 bases and V 3 bases, and 11 bases lay outside the gene matches. This chain's CDR3 is CASSDDGRGLLYEQYF. The CDR3 DNA reads TGTGCCAGCAGTGACGACGGGAGGGGTCTCCTGTACGAGCAGTACTTC.

The J gene is TRBJ1-2, the V gene TRBV18, with 8 bases that match TRBD1. The V and J ends lost 3 bases and 2 bases, in that order; junction bases with no gene match: 2. This CDR3 region has 14 residues. Germline loops: CDR1 KGHSH, CDR2 LQKENI. Here the CDR3 reads CASSPGQGNYGYTF. Here the CDR3 DNA reads TGTGCCAGCTCACCTGGACAGGGAAACTATGGCTACACCTTC. Using reference TRBV18 and TRBJ1-2 for the parts outside the CDR3, the full variable domain is NAGVMQNPRHLVRRRGQEARLRCSPMKGHSHVYWYRQLPEEGLKFMVYLQKENIIDESGMPKERFSAEFPKEGPSILRIQQVVRGDSAAYFCASSPGQGNYGYTFGSGTRLTVV.

The V call is TRBV27, the J call TRBJ2-2; D not resolved. The CDR3 totals 15 residues. Trimming left V 2 bases short and J 4 bases short, with 11 bases between. Per the germline V gene, CDR1 is MNHEY and CDR2 is SMNVEV (reference sequence). The CDR3 reads CASSLRGLGTGELFF. In DNA form, the CDR3 reads TGTGCCAGCAGTTTAAGAGGATTGGGCACCGGGGAGCTGTTTTTT.

The rearrangement links TRBV11-3 to TRBJ2-7; 7 positions match TRBD2. The CDR3 has 16 residues. Germline values: CDR1 SGHNT, CDR2 YENEEA. V lost 1 base and J lost 5; bases outside the gene matches: 11. CDR3 DNA sequence: TGTGCCAGCAGCTTAGGGGGAGGGAGGACTGCGGACGAGCAGTACGTC. Its translation is CASSLGGGRTADEQYV.

The rearrangement links TRBV4-3 to TRBJ2-1, with TRBD2 identical over 16 bases. Unmatched junction bases numbered 4, after V lost 3 bases and J lost 2 bases. CDR3 size: 18 residues. Germline CDR1 LGHNA, CDR2 YSLEER. Written as DNA, the CDR3 is TGCGCCAGCAGCCAGGGGACTAGCGGGGGGGCGGCCTACAATGAGCAGTTCTTC. Protein: CASSQGTSGGAAYNEQFF.

The chain combines TRBV30 with TRBJ2-7; 9 bases agree with TRBD1. The CDR3 loop spans 16 amino acids. The germline CDR1 and CDR2 sequences are GTSNPN and SVGIG (reference sequence). The trim removed 8 bases at V and 2 bases at J, leaving 16 bases unmatched. CDR3 protein: CAGHSSGTGRTYEQYV. CDR3 in DNA: TGTGCCGGCCACAGCTCCGGGACAGGGAGGACCTACGAGCAGTACGTC.